This TCR beta chain is from a study of T cells after yellow fever vaccination. This clonotype was counted only a few times. TCRdb passed the 5' RACE reads through MiXCR, listing each CDR3 protein once. This sample has a few hundred thousand distinct CDR3 sequences, with 3% to 4.5% found just once. CDR1 and CDR2 from the germline V gene are LGHNA and YNFKEQ. V lost 1 base to trimming and J lost 6 bases, with 4 bases between them. This CDR3 is 12 amino acids long. This chain connects TRBV4-2 to TRBJ2-1; no reliable D call. The sequence came from a man aged 18 to 30 who received the YFV17D yellow fever vaccine. The starting material was PBMCs, obtained 5 days after the yellow fever booster vaccination. In nucleotides, the CDR3 is TGTGCCAGCAGCCAAGGGTCCAATGAGCAGTTCTTC. Amino acids: CASSQGSNEQFF.